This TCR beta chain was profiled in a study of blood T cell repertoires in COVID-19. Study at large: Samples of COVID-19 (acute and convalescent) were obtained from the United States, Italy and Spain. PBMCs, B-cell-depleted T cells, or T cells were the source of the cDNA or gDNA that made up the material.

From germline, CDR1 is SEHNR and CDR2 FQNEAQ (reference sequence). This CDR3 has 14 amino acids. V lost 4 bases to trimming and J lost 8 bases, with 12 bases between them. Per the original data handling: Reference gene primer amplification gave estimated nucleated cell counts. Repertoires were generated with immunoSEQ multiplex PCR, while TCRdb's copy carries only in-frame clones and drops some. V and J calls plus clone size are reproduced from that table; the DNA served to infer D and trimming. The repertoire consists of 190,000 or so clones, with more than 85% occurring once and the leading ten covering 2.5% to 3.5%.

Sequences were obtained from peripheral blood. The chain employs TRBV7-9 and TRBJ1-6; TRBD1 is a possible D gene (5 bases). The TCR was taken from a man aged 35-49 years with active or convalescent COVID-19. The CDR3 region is CASSSWGVDSPLHF. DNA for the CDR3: TGTGCCAGCAGCTCCTGGGGGGTCGATTCACCCCTCCACTTT.